This entry concerns a single T cell receptor (beta chain). Its ends do not fully match the called genes, so a read error is possible. This specimen comes from a study of CD8+CD57+ T cells in acquired aplastic anemia. TCR beta VDJ combinations and CDR3 sequences were profiled from genomic DNA. TCRdb re-derived calls from the reads in MiXCR, one entry per CDR3 protein. The table shows some 120,000 distinct CDR3 sequences, with about half occurring only once. Germline V CDR1 and CDR2: SGHVS, FQNEAQ. This CDR3 spans 13 amino acids. The rearrangement links TRBV7-8 to TRBJ1-1, with D unclear. The sequenced sample was sorted CD4+, CD8+, or CD8+CD57+ T cells (not recorded which) from PBMCs. The TCR comes from a human donor in good health, serving as a control. CDR3 sequence: CASSSDSNTEASF. CDR3 in DNA: TGTGCCAGCAGCTCCGATTCGAACACTGAAGCTTCCTTT.